A single sample is the source of the 24 T cell receptor beta chains below, sequenced in a study of T-cell reconstitution after alpha-beta-depleted transplantation in children. Researchers prepared the TCRbeta library using unique molecular identifiers, the study reports. TCRdb independently ran MiXCR on the PCR reads; one entry per CDR3 protein. The table has approximately 500,000 distinct CDR3 sequences, about 11% seen once. The sequencing used PBMCs, collected before TCRalphabeta/CD19-depleted stem cell transplant. The receptor source for this set is a child aged 2-15 years with inherited bone marrow failure, due to receive a stem cell transplant.

This clonotype was recorded at least ten times. The chain recombines TRBV5-1 with TRBJ2-7, with TRBD1 identical over 7 bases. The CDR3 is made up of 14 amino acids. The V gene end was trimmed by 4 bases and the J gene end by 6 bases; junction bases not matched to a gene: 10. The germline CDR1 and CDR2 sequences are SGHRS and YFSETQ. The CDR3 loop is CASSKTGASPEQYF. CDR3 nucleotides: TGCGCCAGCAGCAAAACAGGGGCCTCTCCCGAGCAGTACTTC.

This clonotype was found many times. The genes are TRBV27 and TRBJ1-5; 7 bases are a match to TRBD1. Germline CDR1 and CDR2: MNHEY and SMNVEV (reference sequence). The length of the CDR3 is 14 residues. V lost 5 bases to trimming and J lost 3 bases; unmatched junction nucleotides: 4. In DNA form, the CDR3 reads TGTGCCAGCAGTGAGACAGGGTCCAATCAGCCCCAGCATTTT. It specifies CASSETGSNQPQHF.

At least ten counts were recorded for this clonotype. The chain couples TRBV7-2 to TRBJ1-2, with 7 bases matching TRBD1. This CDR3 spans 15 amino acids. V was clipped by 0 bases and J by 6 bases; unmatched bases: 7. Germline CDR1 is SGHTA and CDR2 is FQGNSA. Here the CDR3 reads CASSLARGRQHGYTF. The CDR3 nucleotides are TGTGCCAGCAGCTTAGCTAGGGGGCGCCAACATGGCTACACCTTC.

V and J are TRBV11-2 and TRBJ2-5; the D is unclear. CDR1 and CDR2 (germline): SGHAT, FQNNGV. V dropped 5 bases and J dropped 5 bases, with 12 bases sitting between them. This CDR3 region has 13 residues. CDR3: CASSPLPNETQYF. The CDR3 nucleotides read TGTGCCAGCAGCCCCTTACCAAACGAGACCCAGTACTTC.

The sample holds a few counts of this clonotype. The rearrangement links TRBV4-3 to TRBJ1-5; no reliable D call. Germline assignment: CDR1 LGHNA and CDR2 YSLEER. V gave up 1 base and J gave up 1 base, with 5 bases separating them. This CDR3 region has 14 residues. The CDR3: CASSQVPSNQPQHF. The CDR3 DNA reads TGCGCCAGCAGCCAAGTACCGAGCAATCAGCCCCAGCATTTT.

This clonotype was seen ten or more times. DNA for the CDR3: TGTGCCAGCAGTTTATGGGGACGGAATTCACCCCTCCACTTT. It translates to CASSLWGRNSPLHF. The V gene is TRBV27, the J gene TRBJ1-6; tentatively, D is TRBD1 (5 bases). This CDR3 comprises 14 residues. The germline V gene has CDR1 MNHEY and CDR2 SMNVEV (reference sequence). Trimming removed 1 base at V and 7 bases at J, with 8 bases between.

This chain uses TRBV18 with TRBJ1-5, with D unresolved. The CDR3 consists of 13 residues. Germline CDR1 is KGHSH and CDR2 is LQKENI. Trimming pared 5 bases from V and 6 bases from J, leaving 11 bases between. CDR3 sequence reads: CASSSTASQPQHF. Written as DNA, the CDR3 is TGTGCCAGCTCATCGACCGCGAGTCAGCCCCAGCATTTT.

This clonotype was detected many times. This sequence joins TRBV28 and TRBJ1-4; D might be TRBD1 (5 bases). The germline gives CDR1 MDHEN, CDR2 SYDVKM. With 6 bases removed from V and 6 bases from J, the gap between germline ends came to 26 bases. This CDR3 has 18 amino acids. In nucleotides, the CDR3 is TGTGCCAGCAGCCCCCTCGGGGCAGGATCATTGTCTGATGAAAAACTGTTTTTT. Encoded protein: CASSPLGAGSLSDEKLFF. Based on the CDR3 plus reference TRBV28 and TRBJ1-4, the full variable domain is DVKVTQSSRYLVKRTGEKVFLECVQDMDHENMFWYRQDPGLGLRLIYFSYDVKMKEKGDIPEGYSVSREKKERFSLILESASTNQTSMYLCASSPLGAGSLSDEKLFFGSGTQLSVL.

The table lists this clonotype with a few counts. The genes are TRBV30 and TRBJ2-6; the D gene is possibly TRBD2 (6 bases). Trimming removed 5 bases from V and 4 bases from J, with 15 bases in between. The germline V gene has CDR1 GTSNPN and CDR2 SVGIG (reference sequence). CDR3 length equals 15 residues. The CDR3 protein is CAWDRGLSGANVLTF. CDR3 coding DNA: TGTGCCTGGGATCGGGGACTCTCCGGGGCCAACGTCCTGACTTTC. Based on the CDR3 plus reference TRBV30 and TRBJ2-6, the full variable domain is SQTIHQWPATLVQPVGSPLSLECTVEGTSNPNLYWYRQAAGRGLQLLFYSVGIGQISSEVPQNLSASRPQDRQFILSSKKLLLSDSGFYLCAWDRGLSGANVLTFGAGSRLTVL.

Many counts were recorded for this clonotype. The J gene is TRBJ2-1, the V gene TRBV29-1; D may be TRBD1 (5 bases). This CDR3 has 14 amino acids. Germline CDR1 and CDR2: SQVTM and ANQGSEA. The V end was cut by 5 bases, the J end by 0 bases, with 11 bases between. CDR3 DNA: TGCAGCGTTCAGGGCCTGAGCTCCTACAATGAGCAGTTCTTC. Its translation is CSVQGLSSYNEQFF.

This clonotype has a count of ten or more. The chain links TRBV20-1 to TRBJ1-1, with D hard to call. The CDR3 is made up of 12 amino acids. Trimming stripped 6 bases from V and 5 bases from J, with 13 bases between. Germline CDR1 is DFQATT and CDR2 is SNEGSKA (reference sequence). The CDR3 bases are TGCAGTGCGAAGAAGGCCGGGACTGAAGCTTTCTTT. Translating gives CSAKKAGTEAFF.

V and J are TRBV5-5 and TRBJ2-5, with D unclear. This CDR3 region has 14 residues. The germline CDR1 and CDR2 sequences are SGHKS and YYEKEE (reference sequence). V was clipped by 3 bases and J by 0 bases, with 9 bases between them. CDR3 nucleotides: TGTGCCAGCAGCTCGAGACTGGACCAAGAGACCCAGTACTTC. It translates to CASSSRLDQETQYF.

This clonotype has ten or more counts. This chain connects TRBV6-2 or TRBV6-3 to TRBJ2-7; D is perhaps TRBD1 (7 bases). CDR3 length: 13 amino acids. V lost 5 bases and J 3 bases, leaving 11 bases between the germline ends. Germline CDR1 is MNHEY and CDR2 is SVGEGT. CDR3 DNA sequence: TGTGCCAGCAGTGCGGGACAGTACTACGAGCAGTACTTC. Protein: CASSAGQYYEQYF.

This clonotype was recorded many times. The rearrangement links TRBV20-1 to TRBJ2-5; 12 bases fit TRBD2. The germline V gene encodes CDR1 DFQATT and CDR2 SNEGSKA (reference sequence). CDR3 size: 14 residues. V trimming: 4 bases; J trimming: 3 bases; junction bases outside the gene matches: 3. The CDR3 region is CSATTSGRKETQYF. In nucleotides, the CDR3 is TGCAGTGCTACGACTAGCGGGAGAAAAGAGACCCAGTACTTC.

The chain has TRBV4-3 and TRBJ2-7, with D unresolved. Trimming took 0 bases from V and 3 from J, leaving 15 bases between them. This CDR3 is built from 16 residues. Germline CDR1 is LGHNA and CDR2 is YSLEER. This CDR3 reads CASSQEHTPLFYEQYF. Written as DNA, the CDR3 is TGCGCCAGCAGCCAAGAACACACCCCTCTTTTCTACGAGCAGTACTTC.

Many counts were recorded for this clonotype. The rearrangement joins TRBV15 to TRBJ2-1; D possibly corresponds to TRBD2 (6 bases). The CDR3 is 15 amino acids. From germline, CDR1 is LNHNV and CDR2 YYDKDF (reference sequence). V was clipped by 5 bases and J by 4 bases, with 15 bases between them. CDR3 amino acids: CATSWGGGSYNEQFF. In DNA form, the CDR3 reads TGTGCCACCAGCTGGGGTGGAGGGAGTTACAATGAGCAGTTCTTC.

This clonotype has a count of ten or more. The chain recombines TRBV3-1 with TRBJ2-7; TRBD1 aligns across 7 bases. CDR1 is LGHDT and CDR2 is YNNKEL in the germline V gene (reference sequence). V gave up 2 bases and J gave up 3 bases; unmatched junction bases: 1. The CDR3 is 13 amino acids. The DNA of the CDR3 is TGTGCCAGCAGCCAACCAGGGGGCTACGAGCAGTACTTC. Its protein is CASSQPGGYEQYF.

This clonotype was counted at least ten times. The rearrangement links TRBV20-1 to TRBJ2-2, with D perhaps TRBD1 or TRBD2 (5 bases each). The germline V gene encodes CDR1 DFQATT and CDR2 SNEGSKA (reference sequence). The CDR3 has 14 amino acids. The V end was cut by 3 bases, the J end by 1 base, with 9 bases between. The CDR3 sequence: CSASSGLNTGELFF. CDR3 nucleotide sequence: TGCAGTGCTAGTTCGGGGCTGAACACCGGGGAGCTGTTTTTT.

This clonotype was recorded at least ten times. V usage is TRBV12-3 or TRBV12-4 and J usage is TRBJ2-7; 7 bases map to TRBD2. V was clipped by 3 bases and J by 0 bases; unmatched bases: 11. CDR3 length equals 17 residues. CDR3 bases: TGTGCCAGCAGTTTCGCCGCGGGAGCGTCGGGCTCCTACGAGCAGTACTTC. Translating it yields CASSFAAGASGSYEQYF.

This clonotype has at least ten counts. The J gene is TRBJ2-7, the V gene TRBV5-1; D is perhaps TRBD1 or TRBD2 (7 bases each). The CDR3 extends over 18 amino acids. The germline V gene has CDR1 SGHRS and CDR2 YFSETQ. V dropped 4 bases and J dropped 4 bases, with 27 bases sitting between them. CDR3 region: CASSRGGGGEHYRYEQYF. The DNA for the CDR3 is TGCGCCAGCAGCAGAGGGGGCGGGGGAGAGCATTATCGTTACGAGCAGTACTTC.

This rearrangement joins TRBV27 to TRBJ2-1; 9 nucleotides match TRBD2. From germline, CDR1 is MNHEY and CDR2 SMNVEV (reference sequence). The J segment lost 6 bases and the V segment lost 5 bases, leaving 11 bases of the junction unmatched. The CDR3 is made up of 16 amino acids. Here the CDR3 DNA reads TGTGCCAGCAGTCCTGGGGCGGGAGGGCCTTTCAATGAGCAGTTCTTC. Translated, it gives CASSPGAGGPFNEQFF.

The V gene is TRBV20-1, the J gene TRBJ2-3; 9 bases match TRBD1. This CDR3 has 15 residues. Germline V lookup: CDR1 DFQATT, CDR2 SNEGSKA (reference sequence). The CDR3 is CFARGTGTSTDTQYF. The CDR3 nucleotides are TGCTTTGCTAGAGGGACAGGGACTAGCACAGATACGCAGTATTTT.

Turning to this clonotype: This may arise from a read error, as a much more abundant clone is one base away. The chain links TRBV25-1 to TRBJ2-1; TRBD2 matches at 10 bases. Germline V gives CDR1 MGHDK, CDR2 SYGVNS. The CDR3 totals 15 residues. The CDR3 protein is CASSESLAGAGELFF. The CDR3 nucleotides are TGTGCCAGCAGTGAATCCCTAGCGGGAGCTGGTGAGCTGTTCTTC.

This clonotype was observed a handful of times. This rearrangement joins TRBV19 to TRBJ2-7, with D possibly being TRBD1 (6 bases). Germline CDR1 is LNHDA and CDR2 is SQIVND (reference sequence). The V end lost 4 bases, the J end lost 4 bases, and 20 bases lay between the germline ends. The CDR3 loop spans 16 amino acids. The CDR3 nucleotides read TGTGCCAGTAGTACCGCTAGACAGGATCGGTCTTACGAGCAGTACTTC. It yields the protein CASSTARQDRSYEQYF. The complete variable domain, with remaining parts taken from reference TRBV19 and TRBJ2-7, reads DGGITQSPKYLFRKEGQNVTLSCEQNLNHDAMYWYRQDPGQGLRLIYYSQIVNDFQKGDIAEGYSVSREKKESFPLTVTSAQKNPTAFYLCASSTARQDRSYEQYFGPGTRLTVT.